One T cell receptor (beta chain) is described in this entry. The data are from a study of blood T cell repertoires in COVID-19. Trimming stripped 1 base from V and 5 bases from J, with 11 bases between. Germline V gene sequence: CDR1 MGHRA, CDR2 YSYEKL. CDR3 size: 14 residues. In the original analysis: For nucleated cells, counts were estimated from reference gene primer amplification. Assay: immunoSEQ multiplex PCR; the TCRdb copy retains only in-frame clones and omits some. Clonal size and the V and J genes are those of that table, whereas D and trimming came from the DNA. In the table there are over 60,000 clones, 65% to 90% of which are singletons.

The clonotype originates from a man between 45 and 60 years old with COVID-19, enrolled during active disease. The chain uses TRBV4-1 and TRBJ1-2; TRBD1 is a possible D gene (6 bases). The specimen was peripheral blood. The CDR3 bases are TGCGCCAGCAGCCAAGGGGATAGGGGGTATGGCTACACCTTC. Its protein product is CASSQGDRGYGYTF.